This note documents a single T cell receptor (beta chain) sequence. V gave up 6 bases and J gave up 4 bases; unmatched junction bases: 6. The germline V gene encodes CDR1 LGHDT and CDR2 YNNKEL (reference sequence). This CDR3 is built from 15 residues. These data belong to a study of blood T cell repertoires in COVID-19. Study summary: Resolution of symptoms, clearance, or two negative PCRs was present in recovered Cohort 3 donors. The samples span acute and convalescent COVID-19 from the United States, Italy and Spain. Sources were T cells, B-cell-depleted T cells, or PBMCs; the material itself was cDNA or gDNA.

Self-reported history from a screening survey and questionnaire set each donor's cohort. Clones were sequenced by immunoSEQ multiplex PCR, and TCRdb holds only the in-frame ones, with some missing. The sample carries around 360,000 clones, around 87% recorded once. The sequence came from a middle-aged man in a cohort exposed to, infected with or recovered from COVID-19 (not recorded which). The genes are TRBV3-1 (or the pseudogene TRBV3-2) and TRBJ2-6, with 7 bases lining up with TRBD1. Sequenced input: PBMCs or T cells enriched from blood (not recorded which). CDR3 coding DNA: TGTGCCAGCAGAACCAGGGGGTCCGGGGCCAACGTCCTGACTTTC. Amino acid sequence: CASRTRGSGANVLTF.